Listed below are T cell receptor beta chains from one sample, sequenced in a study of T cell responses to AZD1222 COVID-19 vaccine. Sequenced by immunoSEQ multiplex PCR; TCRdb stores in-frame clones only, minus some. The sample has tens of thousands of clones; about 82% are singletons. Sequencing used peripheral blood, obtained 28 days after the second AZD1222 dose. The receptors originated from an adult who received the AZD1222 COVID-19 vaccine. Each CDR3 is given with its conserved first and last residue. A D gene is named only where the DNA matches it firmly. The size of a clone is reported for some rows only, either as once, few or many, or as a class for expanded clones.

TRBV28	TRBD1	TRBJ2-3	once	TGTGCCAGCAGGCGGGACAGGGGAAGGGATTGGGCAGATACGCAGTATTTT	CASRRDRGRDWADTQYF
TRBV27	.	TRBJ1-5	.	TGTGCCAGCAGTTTTGGGCAGTTCAATCAGCCCCAGCATTTT	CASSFGQFNQPQHF
TRBV6-5	.	TRBJ1-1	.	TGTGCCAGCACCACCCTCGGGGACACTGAAGCTTTCTTT	CASTTLGDTEAFF
TRBV6-2/TRBV6-3	.	TRBJ2-1	.	TGTGCCAGCAGTTCTTCTATGGGGGTCTACAATGAGCAGTTCTTC	CASSSSMGVYNEQFF
TRBV5-1	TRBD2	TRBJ2-2	.	TGCGCCAGCAGGCCCCCCGGGGGGGCAGGAACCGGGGAGCTGTTTTTT	CASRPPGGAGTGELFF
TRBV27	.	TRBJ1-5	.	TGTGCCAGCAGTTTATGGCCTCTCAATCAGCCCCAGCATTTT	CASSLWPLNQPQHF
TRBV27	.	TRBJ1-6	.	TGTGCCAGCAGTCGAGGACAAGGAACTAATTCACCCCTCCACTTT	CASSRGQGTNSPLHF
TRBV7-2	.	TRBJ2-2	.	TGTGCCAGCAGCTTTTTGGACCGTAACACCGGGGAGCTGTTTTTT	CASSFLDRNTGELFF
TRBV7-9	.	TRBJ2-7	.	TGTGCCAGCAGCTTTCGAGGGGAAGGCTACGAGCAGTACTTC	CASSFRGEGYEQYF
TRBV7-3	.	TRBJ2-1	.	TGTGCCAGCAGCCCCAGCTCCTACAATGAGCAGTTCTTC	CASSPSSYNEQFF
TRBV19	.	TRBJ2-2	.	TGTGCCAGTAGTACCAGACAGGCAAACACCGGGGAGCTGTTTTTT	CASSTRQANTGELFF
TRBV11-2	.	TRBJ2-7	.	TGTGCCAGCAGCTTAATTGTAGGGGGCGAGCAGTACTTC	CASSLIVGGEQYF
TRBV5-1	TRBD1	TRBJ1-6	.	TGCGCCAGCAGCCGGGACAGGGCTTCACCCCTCCACTTT	CASSRDRASPLHF
TRBV6-5	TRBD2	TRBJ2-3	few	TGTGCCACCTTGGGGGGGTCTAGCACAGATACGCAGTATTTT	CATLGGSSTDTQYF
TRBV7-3	.	TRBJ2-3	.	TGTGCCAGCAGCCACCGGGGCACAGATACGCAGTATTTT	CASSHRGTDTQYF
TRBV6-2/TRBV6-3	.	TRBJ2-1	once	TGTGCCAGCAGTTACGAAAGTTGGAAGCAGTTCTTC	CASSYESWKQFF
TRBV27	.	TRBJ2-3	.	TGTGCCAGCAGTCGGCAGGGTGGAGATACGCAGTATTTT	CASSRQGGDTQYF
TRBV3-1/TRBV3-2	.	TRBJ1-2	.	TGTGCCAGCAGCCAAGCGCCGGGACCGCCGGGTGGCTACACCTTC	CASSQAPGPPGGYTF
TRBV6-5	.	TRBJ2-7	.	TGTGCCAGCAGTTCTGAGGCGGCTGACTCCTACGAGCAGTACTTC	CASSSEAADSYEQYF
TRBV4-1	.	TRBJ2-2	once	TGCGCCAGCAGCCTGCAGCGGGTACCCACCGGGGAGCTGTTTTTT	CASSLQRVPTGELFF
TRBV4-2	.	TRBJ2-2	.	TGTGCCAGCACCCAACGGGACGAAAACACCGGGGAGCTGTTTTTT	CASTQRDENTGELFF
TRBV5-6	.	TRBJ2-6	.	TGTGCCAGCAGCTTGGGTTGGAGCGTCCTGACTTTC	CASSLGWSVLTF
TRBV5-1	.	TRBJ1-1	.	TGCGCCAGCAGCTTGGGGGCAGGGACAGAAGCTTTCTTT	CASSLGAGTEAFF
TRBV6-5	.	TRBJ2-1	.	TGTGCCACCACGCCATCCGACGGTGAGCAGTTCTTC	CATTPSDGEQFF
TRBV7-9	TRBD1	TRBJ2-6	.	TGTGCCAGCAGCTCCCGGGCCGACAGGGCTGGGGCCAACGTCCTGACTTTC	CASSSRADRAGANVLTF
TRBV15	.	TRBJ2-7	.	TGTGCCACCAGCAGAGGGGCGGGGACACCCTACGAGCAGTACTTC	CATSRGAGTPYEQYF
TRBV28	.	TRBJ1-4	.	TGTGCCAGCAGGGAGGGGAATAATGAAAAACTGTTTTTT	CASREGNNEKLFF
TRBV9	.	TRBJ1-1	few	TGTGCCAGCAGCGAATGGACAGTCTCGAACACTGAAGCTTTCTTT	CASSEWTVSNTEAFF
TRBV6-2/TRBV6-3	TRBD2	TRBJ2-1	.	TGTGCCAGCAGTCTGACTAGCAGCGGCTACAATGAGCAGTTCTTC	CASSLTSSGYNEQFF
TRBV5-1	.	TRBJ1-5	.	TGCGCCAGCAGCCCGGAAGGAACGGGGCTAAGCAATCAGCCCCAGCATTTT	CASSPEGTGLSNQPQHF
TRBV27	.	TRBJ1-1	.	TGTGCCAGCAGTTTAGGGAGGGCCCGCTGGAACACTGAAGCTTTCTTT	CASSLGRARWNTEAFF
TRBV5-1	.	TRBJ2-2	.	TGCGCCAGCAGCCGGGGAGGGAACACCGGGGAGCTGTTTTTT	CASSRGGNTGELFF
TRBV25-1	TRBD2	TRBJ2-4	.	TGTGCCAGCAGGACTAGCCAAAACATTCAGTACTTC	CASRTSQNIQYF
TRBV6-5	TRBD1	TRBJ1-5	.	TGTGCCAGCAGCCAGGACAGGGGCGGCAATCAGCCCCAGCATTTT	CASSQDRGGNQPQHF
TRBV10-1	TRBD2	TRBJ2-3	.	TGCGCCAGCAGTGTTGCGGGGGGGCCGGCAGATACGCAGTATTTT	CASSVAGGPADTQYF
TRBV3-1/TRBV3-2	.	TRBJ2-2	many	TGTGCCAGCAGCCTCGAGGAGGGGGCAAGTACCGGGGAGCTGTTTTTT	CASSLEEGASTGELFF
TRBV28	TRBD1	TRBJ2-7	.	TGTGCCAGCGGAAGACAGGGTATCTCCTACGAGCAGTACTTC	CASGRQGISYEQYF
TRBV7-2	TRBD2	TRBJ2-3	.	TGTGCCAGCAGCACACGGACTAGCGGGGGGGCCGTGCGCACAGATACGCAGTATTTT	CASSTRTSGGAVRTDTQYF
TRBV28	TRBD2	TRBJ2-2	.	TGTGCCAGCAGTTTGGCTAGCGGCAACCGTAACACCGGGGAGCTGTTTTTT	CASSLASGNRNTGELFF
TRBV28	.	TRBJ2-7	.	TGTGCCAGCATTAGGGGTTACGAGCAGTACTTC	CASIRGYEQYF
TRBV9	TRBD2	TRBJ2-1	.	TGTGCCAGCAGCGCGACTAGCGGGACAGGCAATGAGCAGTTCTTC	CASSATSGTGNEQFF
TRBV3-1/TRBV3-2	TRBD1	TRBJ2-1	.	TGTGCCAGCAGCCATGAGGACAGGCTCAATGAGCAGTTCTTC	CASSHEDRLNEQFF
TRBV19	.	TRBJ1-6	.	TGTGCCAGTACAGTCAACAGCCAATATTCACCCCTCCACTTT	CASTVNSQYSPLHF
TRBV5-8	TRBD1	TRBJ2-7	.	TGTGCCAGCAGCTCCGGGACAGGGATCGAAGAGCAGTACTTC	CASSSGTGIEEQYF
TRBV19	.	TRBJ1-4	.	TGTGCCAGTAGACCCCGGGGGGGAGAAAAACTGTTTTTT	CASRPRGGEKLFF
TRBV28	TRBD1	TRBJ1-2	.	TGTGCCAGCAGCGCGGACAGGGTTAGTGGCTACACCTTC	CASSADRVSGYTF
TRBV12-5	TRBD1	TRBJ1-1	.	TGTGCTAGTGTGGGACAGACGAACACTGAAGCTTTCTTT	CASVGQTNTEAFF
TRBV10-2	TRBD1	TRBJ1-5	.	TGCGCCAGCAGGACAGGGTGGGAGCAGCCCCAGCATTTT	CASRTGWEQPQHF
TRBV7-2	TRBD1	TRBJ1-2	once	TGTGCCAGCAGCTTGGGGACAGGGGGCAGCTATGGCTACACCTTC	CASSLGTGGSYGYTF
TRBV4-3	.	TRBJ2-1	.	TGCGCCAGCAGCCGCGACGCCAGCTCCTACAATGAGCAGTTCTTC	CASSRDASSYNEQFF
TRBV27	TRBD1	TRBJ1-6	.	TGTGCCAGCAGGGGGACAGGCGGCTCCTATAATTCACCCATCCACTTT	CASRGTGGSYNSPIHF
TRBV4-3	TRBD2	TRBJ2-7	.	TGCGCCAGCAGCCAAGATAGGGGGGCGGGAGGCCCTAGGGCCTACGAGCAGTACTTC	CASSQDRGAGGPRAYEQYF
TRBV18	.	TRBJ2-5	.	TGTGCCAGCTCACCCGGGACGGCCGCTGAGACCCAGTACTTC	CASSPGTAAETQYF